The 9 T cell receptor beta chains in this list originate from one sample, sequenced in a study of shared clonotypes between healthy human individuals. Here immunoSEQ multiplex PCR was the method, and the copy in TCRdb shows in-frame clones only, minus some. The sample yields some 1,100,000 clones, 78% seen once. The specimen was memory CD4+ T cells from PBMCs. The sample's subset: CD45RA-negative fraction. The receptor set was obtained from a young man in good health. Some clones in this sample may be carry-over from other donors' samples.

This clone was observed a single time. This chain links TRBV27 with TRBJ2-3, with D unclear. Germline assignment: CDR1 MNHEY and CDR2 SMNVEV (reference sequence). The CDR3 runs 12 residues. The ends were cut back, 7 bases at V and 6 bases at J, with 11 bases in the middle. The CDR3 region is CASKASSDTQYF. The DNA of the CDR3 is TGTGCCAGCAAGGCTAGTTCGGATACGCAGTATTTT.

This clone has just a few counts. V gene TRBV5-5 combines with J gene TRBJ1-2, with TRBD1 matching over 10 bases. This CDR3 region has 16 residues. CDR1 is SGHKS, CDR2 YYEKEE, per germline (reference sequence). Trimming took 3 bases from V and 4 from J; bases not matched to a gene: 9. The CDR3 loop is CASSYGQGERFYGYTF. The DNA for the CDR3 is TGTGCCAGCAGCTACGGACAGGGGGAGAGATTCTATGGCTACACCTTC.

The chain is built from TRBV7-3 and TRBJ2-1; a possible D gene is TRBD2 (5 bases). Trimming left V 2 bases short and J 12 bases short, with 14 bases between. The CDR3 consists of 13 residues. Germline loops: CDR1 SGHTA, CDR2 FQGTGA. CDR3 loop: CASSLGPGERQFF. The CDR3 DNA sequence: TGTGCCAGCAGCTTAGGTCCTGGGGAGAGGCAGTTCTTC. The complete variable domain, with remaining parts taken from reference TRBV7-3 and TRBJ2-1, reads GAGVSQTPSNKVTEKGKYVELRCDPISGHTALYWYRQSLGQGPEFLIYFQGTGAADDSGLPNDRFFAVRPEGSVSTLKIQRTERGDSAVYLCASSLGPGERQFFGPGTRLTVL.

This rearrangement joins TRBV5-4 to TRBJ2-7, with a possible D match to TRBD2 (7 bases). The CDR3 has 14 amino acids. Germline V CDR1 and CDR2: SGHNT, YYREEE (reference sequence). Between the trimmed V and J ends, which lost 4 bases and 2 bases, there was a span of 13 bases. The CDR3 protein is CASSGGAGPYEQYF. The CDR3 nucleotides read TGTGCCAGCAGCGGGGGGGCGGGCCCCTACGAGCAGTACTTC.

This chain uses TRBV30 with TRBJ2-4; the D gene is possibly TRBD2 (5 bases). The V gene lost 8 bases and the J gene lost 5 bases, with 19 bases spanning the gap. The CDR3 has 14 residues. The germline V gene has CDR1 GTSNPN and CDR2 SVGIG (reference sequence). CDR3 nucleotides: TGTGCCGCCAGCCGGGCGGGCCGCCAAAACATTCAGTACTTC. It yields the protein CAASRAGRQNIQYF.

The chain combines TRBV7-2 with TRBJ2-3, with D possibly TRBD1 on 8 matching bases. The V end lost 5 bases, the J end lost 2 bases, and 17 bases lay between the germline ends. The CDR3 loop spans 16 amino acids. The V gene's germline CDR1 is SGHTA and CDR2 FQGNSA. In DNA form, the CDR3 reads TGTGCCAGCAGCCGTTTCACAGGGGGGGCCACAGATACGCAGTATTTT. Protein sequence: CASSRFTGGATDTQYF.

The chain carries TRBV5-1 and TRBJ2-5; TRBD1 agrees at 10 bases. The CDR3 loop spans 16 amino acids. V lost 0 bases to trimming and J lost 4 bases; unmatched junction nucleotides: 6. Looked up from germline, CDR1 is SGHRS and CDR2 is YFSETQ. CDR3 nucleotides: TGCGCCAGCAGCTTGGCCCCGACAGGGGGCGCAGAGACCCAGTACTTC. This gives the protein CASSLAPTGGAETQYF.

Concerning this clone itself: Distinct nucleotide sequences in the sample also encode this CDR3. The V and J genes are TRBV28 and TRBJ1-1; D is unresolved. This CDR3 region has 16 residues. Germline V gene data show CDR1 as MDHEN and CDR2 as SYDVKM. The germline V and J ends were trimmed by 7 bases and 4 bases, with 22 bases remaining between them. In DNA, the CDR3 is TGTGCCAGCACCCCCGAGACAACGTTCGGGTTCACTGAAGCTTTCTTT. This encodes CASTPETTFGFTEAFF.

The gene calls are TRBV7-8 and TRBJ1-3, with a possible D match to TRBD1 (6 bases). This CDR3 has 13 residues. The V gene lost 8 bases and the J gene lost 0 bases, with 8 bases spanning the gap. CDR1 is SGHVS and CDR2 is FQNEAQ in the germline V gene. CDR3: CASRQDSGNTIYF. The CDR3 DNA reads as TGTGCCAGCCGACAGGACTCTGGAAACACCATATATTTT.